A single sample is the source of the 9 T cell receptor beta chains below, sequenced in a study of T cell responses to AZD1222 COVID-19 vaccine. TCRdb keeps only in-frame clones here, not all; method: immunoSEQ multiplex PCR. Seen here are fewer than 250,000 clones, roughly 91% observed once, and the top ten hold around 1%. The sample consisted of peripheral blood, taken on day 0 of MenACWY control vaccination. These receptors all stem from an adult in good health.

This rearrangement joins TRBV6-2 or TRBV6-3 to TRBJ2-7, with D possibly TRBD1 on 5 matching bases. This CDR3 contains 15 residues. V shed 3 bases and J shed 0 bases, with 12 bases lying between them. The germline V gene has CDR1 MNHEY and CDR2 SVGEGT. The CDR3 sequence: CASSYFARASYEQYF. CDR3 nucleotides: TGTGCCAGCAGTTATTTCGCCAGGGCCTCCTACGAGCAGTACTTC.

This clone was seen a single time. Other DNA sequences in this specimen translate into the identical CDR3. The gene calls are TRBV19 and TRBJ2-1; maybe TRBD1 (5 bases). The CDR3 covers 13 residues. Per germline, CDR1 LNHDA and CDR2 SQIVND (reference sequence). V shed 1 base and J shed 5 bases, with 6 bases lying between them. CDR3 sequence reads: CASSIGGDNEQFF. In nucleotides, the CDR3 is TGTGCCAGTAGTATAGGGGGCGACAATGAGCAGTTCTTC. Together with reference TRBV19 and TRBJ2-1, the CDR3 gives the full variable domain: DGGITQSPKYLFRKEGQNVTLSCEQNLNHDAMYWYRQDPGQGLRLIYYSQIVNDFQKGDIAEGYSVSREKKESFPLTVTSAQKNPTAFYLCASSIGGDNEQFFGPGTRLTVL.

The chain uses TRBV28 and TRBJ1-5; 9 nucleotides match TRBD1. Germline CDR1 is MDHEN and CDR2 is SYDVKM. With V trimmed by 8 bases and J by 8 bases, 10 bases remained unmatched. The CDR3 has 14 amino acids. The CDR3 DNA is TGTGCCAGCGGGGGGGGACAGGGAGTAGAGCCCCAGCATTTT. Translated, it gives CASGGGQGVEPQHF.

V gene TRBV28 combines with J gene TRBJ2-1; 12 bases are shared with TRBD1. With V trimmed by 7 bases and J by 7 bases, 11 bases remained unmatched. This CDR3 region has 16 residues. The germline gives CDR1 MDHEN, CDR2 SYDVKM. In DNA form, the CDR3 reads TGTGCCAGCACCCAGTCGGGACAGGGGGCGAGGAATGAGCAGTTCTTC. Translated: CASTQSGQGARNEQFF.

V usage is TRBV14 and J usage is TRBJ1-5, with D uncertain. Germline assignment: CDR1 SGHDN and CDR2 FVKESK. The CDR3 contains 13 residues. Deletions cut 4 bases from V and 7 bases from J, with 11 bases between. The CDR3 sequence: CASSPTKGQPQHF. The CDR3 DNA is TGTGCCAGCAGCCCTACGAAGGGACAGCCCCAGCATTTT.

CDR3 in DNA: TGTGCCAGCAGCTTATCAAGCGGCGCAATCTCCTACGAGCAGTACTTC. This codes for CASSLSSGAISYEQYF. The chain is built from TRBV7-9 and TRBJ2-7; a possible D gene is TRBD2 (5 bases). This CDR3 contains 16 residues. CDR1 and CDR2 from the germline V gene are SEHNR and FQNEAQ (reference sequence). Between the trimmed V and J ends, which lost 2 bases and 0 bases, there was a span of 14 bases.

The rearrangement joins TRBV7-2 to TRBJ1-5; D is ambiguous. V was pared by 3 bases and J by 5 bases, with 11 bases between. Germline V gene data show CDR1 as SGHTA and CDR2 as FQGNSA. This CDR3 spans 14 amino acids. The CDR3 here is CASSFSYTDQPQHF. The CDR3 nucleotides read TGTGCCAGCAGCTTTAGCTATACCGATCAGCCCCAGCATTTT.

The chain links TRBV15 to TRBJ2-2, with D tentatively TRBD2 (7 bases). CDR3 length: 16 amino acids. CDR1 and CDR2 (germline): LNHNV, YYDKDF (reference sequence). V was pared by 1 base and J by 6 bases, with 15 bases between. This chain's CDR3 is CATSRGRGAIPGELFF. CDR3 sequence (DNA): TGTGCCACCAGCAGAGGTCGGGGGGCGATACCCGGGGAGCTGTTTTTT.

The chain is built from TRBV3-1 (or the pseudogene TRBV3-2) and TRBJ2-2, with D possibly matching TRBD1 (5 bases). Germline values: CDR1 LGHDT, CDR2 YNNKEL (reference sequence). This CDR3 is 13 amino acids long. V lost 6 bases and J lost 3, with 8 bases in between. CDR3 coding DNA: TGTGCCAGCAGTACAGGCCACACCGGGGAGCTGTTTTTT. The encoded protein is CASSTGHTGELFF.